This TCR beta chain is from a study of blood T cell repertoires in COVID-19. Study as a whole: Some COVID-19 samples were acute and others convalescent; all came from the United States, Italy and Spain. T cells, B-cell-depleted T cells, or PBMCs provided the cDNA or gDNA that served as material.

In the original processing: The authors estimated nucleated cell counts from reference gene primer amplification. Some clones are missing from TCRdb's copy, which holds only in-frame ones; the method was immunoSEQ multiplex PCR. The DNA was the basis for D and trimming; V, J and clone size are from that table. The sample holds approximately 100,000 clones, about four fifths seen once. This CDR3 spans 13 amino acids. Germline lookup yields CDR1 MNHEY and CDR2 SMNVEV (reference sequence). In the case of this clone: At one of its ends the junction is not consistent with the germline gene, which may arise from a read error.

Material: peripheral blood. The sequence was collected from a woman aged 55-75 years with acute or convalescent COVID-19. The rearrangement joins TRBV27 to TRBJ1-4; possibly TRBD1 for D (5 bases). The chain's CDR3 is CATRATHVEKLFF. Written as DNA, the CDR3 is TGCGCGACCAGGGCTACGCATGTTGAAAAACTGTTTTTT.